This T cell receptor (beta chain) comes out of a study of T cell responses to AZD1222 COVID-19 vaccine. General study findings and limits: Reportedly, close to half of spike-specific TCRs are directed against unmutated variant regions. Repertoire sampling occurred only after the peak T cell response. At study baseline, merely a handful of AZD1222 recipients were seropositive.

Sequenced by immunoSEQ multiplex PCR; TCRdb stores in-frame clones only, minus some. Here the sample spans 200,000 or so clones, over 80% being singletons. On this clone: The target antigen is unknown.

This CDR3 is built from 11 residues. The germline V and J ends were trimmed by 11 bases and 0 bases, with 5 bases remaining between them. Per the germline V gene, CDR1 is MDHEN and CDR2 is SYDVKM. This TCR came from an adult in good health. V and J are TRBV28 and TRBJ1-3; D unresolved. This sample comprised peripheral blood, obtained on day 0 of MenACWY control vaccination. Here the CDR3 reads CAGLSGNTIYF. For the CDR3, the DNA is TGTGCCGGGCTCTCTGGAAACACCATATATTTT.